Below, one T cell receptor beta chain is given with its context. Antigen: not known. The ends were cut back, 4 bases at V and 2 bases at J, with 18 bases in the middle. Germline CDR1 and CDR2: KGHSH and LQKENI. CDR3 length equals 16 residues. This specimen belongs to a study of blood T cells in healthy people across ages. Overall study findings and caveats: Researchers judged that diversity estimates from one million T cells fell short of true values.

PBMCs, at least 6 million per sample, were isolated. The authors ran a second PCR of roughly 6 to 12 cycles using a sample-barcoded 5' primer and a J-beta primer mix. CDR3-containing paired-end reads numbering at least 2.5 million came from each sample. MiXCR, run by TCRdb on the 5' RACE reads, gives a single entry per CDR3 protein. The sample lists 800,000 or so distinct CDR3 sequences, about 62% occurring once. This TCR was sampled from a man under 40 in good health. The V call is TRBV18, the J call TRBJ2-7, with D uncertain. Sequences were obtained from blood. CDR3 loop: CASSLYQTDATYEQYF. In DNA, the CDR3 is TGTGCCAGCTCACTATATCAGACCGACGCTACCTACGAGCAGTACTTC.